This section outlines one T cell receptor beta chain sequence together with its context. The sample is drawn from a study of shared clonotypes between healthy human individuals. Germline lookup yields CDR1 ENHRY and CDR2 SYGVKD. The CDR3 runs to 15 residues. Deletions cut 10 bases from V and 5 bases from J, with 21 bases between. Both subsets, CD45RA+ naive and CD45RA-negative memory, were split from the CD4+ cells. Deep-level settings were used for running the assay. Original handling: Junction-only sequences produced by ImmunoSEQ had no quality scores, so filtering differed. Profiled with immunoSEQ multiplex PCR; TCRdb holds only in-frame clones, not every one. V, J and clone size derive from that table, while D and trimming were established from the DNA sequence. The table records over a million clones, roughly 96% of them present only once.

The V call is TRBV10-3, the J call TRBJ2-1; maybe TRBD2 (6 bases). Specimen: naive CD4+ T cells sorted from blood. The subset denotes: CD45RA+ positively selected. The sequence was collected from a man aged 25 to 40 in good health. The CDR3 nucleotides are TGTGCCACCACTAAGCGGAGGGCCAGGGACAATGAGCAGTTCTTC. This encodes CATTKRRARDNEQFF.